Shown below are 13 T cell receptor beta chains from a single sample sequenced in a study of T cell responses to AZD1222 COVID-19 vaccine. The assay was immunoSEQ multiplex PCR, and TCRdb's table has in-frame clones only and misses some. The table has over 100,000 clones, approximately 84% seen once. The specimen was peripheral blood, collected on day 0 of AZD1222 vaccination. The origin of the receptors is an adult in good health.

V gene TRBV28 combines with J gene TRBJ2-5, with no clear D. The CDR3 has 11 amino acids. The germline gives CDR1 MDHEN, CDR2 SYDVKM. V was pared by 6 bases and J by 6 bases, with 8 bases between. CDR3 coding DNA: TGTGCCAGCAGCCCGAGGCAGACCCAGTACTTC. Its translation is CASSPRQTQYF. The full variable domain, its missing parts supplied by reference TRBV28 and TRBJ2-5, is DVKVTQSSRYLVKRTGEKVFLECVQDMDHENMFWYRQDPGLGLRLIYFSYDVKMKEKGDIPEGYSVSREKKERFSLILESASTNQTSMYLCASSPRQTQYFGPGTRLLVL.

This clone was observed a single time. This chain uses TRBV18 with TRBJ1-5, with a tentative D call TRBD1 (6 bases). Deletions cut 3 bases from V and 2 bases from J, with 8 bases between. This CDR3 has 14 residues. Germline V CDR1 and CDR2: KGHSH, LQKENI. The CDR3 bases are TGTGCCAGCTCACCCGACAGGCGCAATCAGCCCCAGCATTTT. Its translation: CASSPDRRNQPQHF.

The V gene is TRBV2, the J gene TRBJ1-5, with TRBD1 matching over 8 bases. Germline lookup yields CDR1 SNHLY and CDR2 FYNNEI. J was trimmed by 4 bases and V by 5 bases; bases with no gene match: 7. This CDR3 spans 15 amino acids. CDR3 nucleotide sequence: TGTGCCAGCAGTTTTTCGCAGGGGGCAAATCAGCCCCAGCATTTT. Protein: CASSFSQGANQPQHF.

V is TRBV5-4 and J is TRBJ2-1; the match to TRBD2 covers 9 bases. The CDR3 loop spans 17 amino acids. Germline lookup yields CDR1 SGHNT and CDR2 YYREEE (reference sequence). V trimming: 1 base; J trimming: 6 bases; junction bases outside the gene matches: 11. The CDR3 is CASSLLGGGAVGNEQFF. CDR3 nucleotide sequence: TGTGCCAGCAGCTTGTTGGGCGGGGGGGCCGTAGGCAATGAGCAGTTCTTC.

The chain combines TRBV15 with TRBJ1-2, with unresolved D. The CDR3 extends over 15 amino acids. Germline CDR1 reads LNHNV; CDR2 reads YYDKDF (reference sequence). The V end was cut by 0 bases, the J end by 2 bases, with 10 bases between. In nucleotides, the CDR3 is TGTGCCACCAGCAGAGATCAGGACGGCAACTATGGCTACACCTTC. Translating it yields CATSRDQDGNYGYTF.

The chain recombines TRBV27 with TRBJ2-7; 7 bases match TRBD2. This CDR3 is 14 amino acids long. After removal of 3 bases from V and 4 bases from J, the junction contained 6 bases not matched to a gene. Germline loops: CDR1 MNHEY, CDR2 SMNVEV (reference sequence). CDR3 DNA: TGTGCCAGCAGTTTGCGGGAGTTCGGGTACGAGCAGTACTTC. Translating gives CASSLREFGYEQYF.

The count of this clone is one. The rearrangement links TRBV2 to TRBJ1-6; D is ambiguous. V was pared by 1 base and J by 9 bases, with 10 bases between. Germline V lookup: CDR1 SNHLY, CDR2 FYNNEI. The CDR3 covers 14 residues. The chain's CDR3 is CASSEEAALSPLHF. CDR3 in DNA: TGTGCCAGCAGTGAAGAGGCTGCCCTTTCACCCCTCCACTTT.

This clone showed up many times. CDR3 nucleotides: TGTGCCAGCAGCTCCTCTCGGGGCTCCTATAATTCACCCCTCCACTTT. This codes for CASSSSRGSYNSPLHF. The chain links TRBV5-4 to TRBJ1-6; D ambiguous. The V end lost 3 bases, the J end lost 0 bases, and 10 bases lay between the germline ends. The CDR3 is 16 residues long. Germline assignment: CDR1 SGHNT and CDR2 YYREEE (reference sequence). Drawing the rest from reference TRBV5-4 and TRBJ1-6, the complete variable domain is ETGVTQSPTHLIKTRGQQVTLRCSSQSGHNTVSWYQQALGQGPQFIFQYYREEENGRGNFPPRFSGLQFPNYSSELNVNALELDDSALYLCASSSSRGSYNSPLHFGNGTRLTVT.

This sequence joins TRBV6-5 and TRBJ1-2; 7 nucleotides agree with TRBD1. CDR1 MNHEY and CDR2 SVGAGI come from the germline V gene. CDR3 length: 13 amino acids. The trim removed 9 bases at V and 3 bases at J, leaving 7 bases unmatched. CDR3 region: CASRQGNDYGYTF. As DNA, the CDR3 is TGTGCCAGTCGACAGGGAAACGACTATGGCTACACCTTC.

The rearrangement joins TRBV6-5 to TRBJ1-1; D gene unclear. CDR1 and CDR2 (germline): MNHEY, SVGAGI. The CDR3 contains 13 residues. V was shortened by 5 bases and J by 1 base, with 8 bases between the two germline ends. The CDR3 region has the DNA TGTGCCAGCAGTCCACGTGAGAACACTGAAGCTTTCTTT. It codes for CASSPRENTEAFF.

The V gene is TRBV6-5, the J gene TRBJ1-1, with no clear D. The CDR3 extends over 12 amino acids. The V end lost 0 bases, the J end lost 8 bases, and 7 bases lay between the germline ends. CDR1 and CDR2 from the germline V gene are MNHEY and SVGAGI. The CDR3 coding sequence is TGTGCCAGCAGTTACTCGATCGGGGAAGCTTTCTTT. This sequence encodes CASSYSIGEAFF.

The genes are TRBV4-2 and TRBJ1-2; TRBD1 aligns across 8 bases. The CDR3 extends over 13 amino acids. V shed 3 bases and J 5 bases; nucleotides not matched to a gene: 2. In germline, CDR1 is LGHNA, CDR2 YNFKEQ. CDR3 nucleotide sequence: TGTGCCAGCAGCCAGGACAGGGAGTATGGCTACACCTTC. Its translation is CASSQDREYGYTF.

The gene calls are TRBV21-1 and TRBJ1-6; the table names TRBD1, a call not compared with the DNA. TRBV21-1 is tagged as a pseudogene. CDR3 size: 16 residues. CDR3 in DNA: TGTGCCCGACACTTCGACAGGCGCTCCTATAATTCACCCCTCCACTTT. It yields the protein CARHFDRRSYNSPLHF.